Listed here are 7 T cell receptor beta chains from one sample, sequenced in a study of blood T cell repertoires in COVID-19. Profiling relied on immunoSEQ multiplex PCR, and the TCRdb table lists in-frame clones only, not all of them. The table includes about 230,000 clones, 65% to 85% detected once. The sequencing sample was made of peripheral blood. The receptors here all came from a man aged 40-50 years with acute or convalescent COVID-19.

The chain uses TRBV15 and TRBJ1-3; no firm D call. V was clipped by 1 base and J by 7 bases, with 5 bases between them. The germline V gene encodes CDR1 LNHNV and CDR2 YYDKDF (reference sequence). The CDR3 is made up of 12 amino acids. The CDR3 protein is CATSRVVNTIYF. For the CDR3, the DNA is TGTGCCACCAGCAGAGTCGTGAACACCATATATTTT.

V usage is TRBV6-5 and J usage is TRBJ1-1, with 9 bases identical to TRBD1. Germline values: CDR1 MNHEY, CDR2 SVGAGI. The CDR3 contains 14 residues. With V trimmed by 7 bases and J by 0 bases, 3 bases remained unmatched. As DNA, the CDR3 is TGTGCCAGCACCAGGGACAGGGTGAACACTGAAGCTTTCTTT. Translating it yields CASTRDRVNTEAFF.

This chain uses TRBV18 with TRBJ1-5; D might be TRBD1 (6 bases). Trimming cost V 3 bases and J 2 bases, with 11 bases left between them. The CDR3 consists of 15 residues. CDR1 and CDR2 from the germline V gene are KGHSH and LQKENI. The CDR3 spells CASSPGTQGNQPQHF. The CDR3 DNA sequence: TGTGCCAGCTCACCGGGGACACAGGGCAATCAGCCCCAGCATTTT.

The chain links TRBV27 to TRBJ1-2; 9 nucleotides match TRBD1. In germline, CDR1 is MNHEY, CDR2 SMNVEV (reference sequence). CDR3 size: 16 residues. Losses at the gene ends were 6 bases for V and 7 bases for J; bases not matched to a gene: 15. CDR3 bases: TGTGCCAGCAGACACACGGGACAGGGAAGTGACGGTGGCTACACCTTC. Amino acids: CASRHTGQGSDGGYTF.

This chain joins TRBV29-1 and TRBJ2-7; 8 bases agree with TRBD1. Germline V gives CDR1 SQVTM, CDR2 ANQGSEA. This CDR3 spans 15 amino acids. The V and J ends lost 5 bases and 0 bases, in that order; junction bases with no gene match: 9. CDR3 protein: CSVRTPTGGSYEQYF. The CDR3 DNA reads as TGCAGCGTTAGGACCCCAACAGGGGGCTCCTACGAGCAGTACTTC.

The J gene is TRBJ1-1, the V gene TRBV29-1, with 8 bases fitting TRBD1. Unmatched junction bases numbered 8, after V lost 7 bases and J lost 4 bases. The CDR3 length is 13 residues. Per the germline V gene, CDR1 is SQVTM and CDR2 is ANQGSEA. The DNA for the CDR3 is TGCAGCGCCGGGACAGGCTTCCTCACTGAAGCTTTCTTT. It specifies CSAGTGFLTEAFF.

This chain uses TRBV4-3 with TRBJ2-3; 7 bases map to TRBD2. V shed 8 bases, J shed 4 bases, and the junction held 9 bases outside the gene matches. This CDR3 region has 14 residues. CDR1 LGHNA and CDR2 YSLEER come from the germline V gene. CDR3 DNA sequence: TGCGCCAGCTGTCGTGGCGGGAGTGCAGATACGCAGTATTTT. Translated, it gives CASCRGGSADTQYF.